Each of the 27 T cell receptor beta chains below was sequenced from the same sample in a study of cytomegalovirus exposure and HLA in healthy donors. In the PCR, 60 Vbeta and 13 Jbeta primers were used. Data came from immunoSEQ multiplex PCR; TCRdb stores just in-frame clones and leaves some out. This sample has 95,000 or so clones, with roughly 79% found just once. The sample taken for sequencing was PBMCs. These receptors all stem from a woman in her seventies in good health and CMV-seropositive.

The rearrangement uses TRBV9 and TRBJ2-3, with 10 bases matching TRBD2. The germline V gene encodes CDR1 SGDLS and CDR2 YYNGEE. The V segment lost 0 bases and the J segment 6 bases; nucleotides outside the gene matches: 4. The CDR3 loop spans 15 amino acids. CDR3 DNA sequence: TGTGCCAGCAGCGTAGGACTAGCGGGTGGTGATACGCAGTATTTT. It specifies CASSVGLAGGDTQYF.

This chain uses TRBV5-1 with TRBJ1-1, with a tentative D call TRBD1 (5 bases). Germline loops: CDR1 SGHRS, CDR2 YFSETQ. V lost 3 bases to trimming and J lost 10 bases, with 22 bases between them. The CDR3 sequence is 15 residues long. DNA of the CDR3: TGCGCCAGCAGCTCGGACGCCAGGGTTGGAAGGGGAGCTTTCTTT. Its protein is CASSSDARVGRGAFF.

The chain recombines TRBV29-1 with TRBJ2-1; D is possibly TRBD2 (6 bases). V lost 6 bases, J lost 6 bases, and 12 bases lay in between. Germline V gene sequence: CDR1 SQVTM, CDR2 ANQGSEA. The CDR3 length is 12 residues. The CDR3 sequence: CSVLASINEQFF. The CDR3 region has the DNA TGCAGCGTGCTAGCGAGTATCAATGAGCAGTTCTTC.

The chain combines TRBV7-2 with TRBJ2-3; 7 bases align to TRBD2. The junction had 7 bases not matched to a gene; V was cut back by 5 bases and J by 5 bases. The CDR3 has 14 residues. Germline CDR1 is SGHTA and CDR2 is FQGNSA. The CDR3 sequence is CASSLSGVVDTQYF. The CDR3, as DNA: TGTGCCAGCAGCCTAAGCGGGGTGGTAGATACGCAGTATTTT.

This sequence joins TRBV7-3 and TRBJ2-2; TRBD2 aligns across 7 bases. The germline CDR1 and CDR2 sequences are SGHTA and FQGTGA. V lost 5 bases, J lost 7 bases, and 7 bases stayed unmatched. The CDR3 totals 14 residues. The CDR3 bases are TGTGCCAGCAGCCCCTCTTGGGGGGGCGGGGAGCTGTTTTTT. Amino acids: CASSPSWGGGELFF.

The V call is TRBV18, the J call TRBJ2-7; D perhaps matches TRBD2 (6 bases). The CDR3 sequence is 15 residues long. V gave up 3 bases and J gave up 0 bases, with 12 bases separating them. The germline V gene encodes CDR1 KGHSH and CDR2 LQKENI. CDR3 residues: CASSPTRGSSYEQYF. The CDR3 DNA reads TGTGCCAGCTCACCCACTCGGGGGAGCTCCTACGAGCAGTACTTC.

The V gene is TRBV19, the J gene TRBJ1-3; 8 bases line up with TRBD1. From germline, CDR1 is LNHDA and CDR2 SQIVND (reference sequence). V dropped 1 base and J dropped 0; count of bases not matched to a gene: 8. The CDR3 covers 18 residues. The CDR3 reads CASSIALRTGPSGNTIYF. The CDR3 nucleotides read TGTGCCAGTAGTATAGCCTTAAGGACAGGGCCCTCTGGAAACACCATATATTTT.

This clone occurred a few times. The rearrangement uses TRBV2 and TRBJ2-6; D possibly corresponds to TRBD1 (5 bases). Germline loops: CDR1 SNHLY, CDR2 FYNNEI. The CDR3 runs 18 residues. The germline V and J ends were trimmed by 5 bases and 6 bases, with 23 bases remaining between them. CDR3 residues: CASSPHQGYGQAANVLTF. As DNA, the CDR3 is TGTGCCAGCAGTCCCCACCAGGGCTACGGCCAGGCGGCCAACGTCCTGACTTTC.

The genes are TRBV18 and TRBJ1-2; D remains unclear. Germline V gene sequence: CDR1 KGHSH, CDR2 LQKENI. Trimming pared 0 bases from V and 5 bases from J, leaving 13 bases between. This CDR3 is 15 amino acids long. Here the CDR3 DNA reads TGTGCCAGCTCACCACCTTCCTCGGGAACTTATGGCTACACCTTC. Residues: CASSPPSSGTYGYTF.

The chain uses TRBV6-6 and TRBJ2-1, with 10 bases lining up with TRBD1. Per germline, CDR1 MNHNY and CDR2 SVGAGI (reference sequence). The CDR3 contains 15 residues. Trimming took 6 bases from V and 6 from J; bases not matched to a gene: 8. The CDR3 here is CASRPGQGGSNEQFF. CDR3 nucleotides: TGTGCCAGCAGACCAGGACAGGGGGGGAGCAATGAGCAGTTCTTC.

The chain couples TRBV5-6 to TRBJ2-7, with 10 bases that match TRBD1. The CDR3 contains 16 residues. After removal of 0 bases from V and 2 bases from J, the junction contained 5 bases not matched to a gene. CDR1 and CDR2 (germline): SGHDT, YYEEEE. For the CDR3, the DNA is TGTGCCAGCAGCTTGGCCCTAGGACAGGGGGCCTACGAGCAGTACTTC. Its protein is CASSLALGQGAYEQYF.

The chain recombines TRBV29-1 with TRBJ2-5, with 11 bases aligning to TRBD2. V lost 5 bases and J lost 4; bases outside the gene matches: 6. This CDR3 has 14 amino acids. Germline assignment: CDR1 SQVTM and CDR2 ANQGSEA. This CDR3 is CSVSGLAAPETQYF. CDR3 nucleotide sequence: TGCAGCGTTTCGGGACTAGCGGCCCCAGAGACCCAGTACTTC.

CDR3 DNA: TGTGCCACCAGCAGGGAAGACAGGCACCCGGAGACCCAGTACTTC. It encodes CATSREDRHPETQYF. The V and J genes are TRBV15 and TRBJ2-5, with D possibly being TRBD1 (6 bases). This CDR3 has 15 residues. V lost 3 bases to trimming and J lost 5 bases, with 16 bases between them. The germline gives CDR1 LNHNV, CDR2 YYDKDF (reference sequence). Filled out from reference TRBV15 and TRBJ2-5, the complete variable domain reads DAMVIQNPRYQVTQFGKPVTLSCSQTLNHNVMYWYQQKSSQAPKLLFHYYDKDFNNEADTPDNFQSRRPNTSFCFLDIRSPGLGDTAMYLCATSREDRHPETQYFGPGTRLLVL.

This clone was seen a handful of times. The chain has TRBV5-1 and TRBJ1-1, with D hard to call. This CDR3 has 16 residues. Germline CDR1 and CDR2: SGHRS and YFSETQ. Trimming removed 0 bases from V and 0 bases from J, with 12 bases in between. CDR3 region: CASSLARSRMNTEAFF. The CDR3 DNA is TGCGCCAGCAGCTTGGCCCGCTCCAGAATGAACACTGAAGCTTTCTTT.

Turning to this clone: This sample includes further DNA sequences coding for the same CDR3. The chain joins TRBV18 to TRBJ1-5; 10 bases match TRBD1. Germline V gene sequence: CDR1 KGHSH, CDR2 LQKENI. The CDR3 is 15 amino acids. Trimming took 3 bases from V and 1 from J; bases not matched to a gene: 0. CDR3 DNA: TGTGCCAGCTCACCGGGACAGGGGAGCAATCAGCCCCAGCATTTT. Amino acids: CASSPGQGSNQPQHF.

The chain employs TRBV7-3 and TRBJ2-5; weak D call: TRBD2 (5 bases). V lost 5 bases and J 0 bases, leaving 7 bases between the germline ends. The germline CDR1 and CDR2 sequences are SGHTA and FQGTGA. The CDR3 runs to 13 residues. The chain's CDR3 is CASSRGYQETQYF. The CDR3 region has the DNA TGTGCCAGCAGCCGCGGGTACCAAGAGACCCAGTACTTC.

This chain uses TRBV6-1 with TRBJ1-1; weak D call: TRBD1 (5 bases). CDR3 length equals 11 residues. The ends were cut back, 5 bases at V and 7 bases at J, with 8 bases in the middle. Per germline, CDR1 MNHNS and CDR2 SASEGT. CDR3 amino acids: CASSQGGEAFF. CDR3 in DNA: TGTGCCAGCAGTCAGGGCGGTGAAGCTTTCTTT.

The rearrangement links TRBV7-3 to TRBJ2-1, with TRBD1 as a possible D gene (7 bases). The length of the CDR3 is 14 residues. Looked up from germline, CDR1 is SGHTA and CDR2 is FQGTGA. Deletions cut 5 bases from V and 9 bases from J, with 17 bases between. CDR3 sequence: CASSLEGAIGEQFF. The CDR3, as DNA: TGTGCCAGCAGCCTGGAGGGGGCCATAGGTGAGCAGTTCTTC.

V and J are TRBV28 and TRBJ2-7; weak D call: TRBD2 (7 bases). The CDR3 consists of 13 residues. V shed 8 bases and J shed 3 bases, with 14 bases lying between them. Germline CDR1 and CDR2: MDHEN and SYDVKM. DNA of the CDR3: TGTGCCAGCGTAGGGGGGGCGATCTACGAGCAGTACTTC. Translation gives CASVGGAIYEQYF. Based on the CDR3 plus reference TRBV28 and TRBJ2-7, the full variable domain is DVKVTQSSRYLVKRTGEKVFLECVQDMDHENMFWYRQDPGLGLRLIYFSYDVKMKEKGDIPEGYSVSREKKERFSLILESASTNQTSMYLCASVGGAIYEQYFGPGTRLTVT.

The CDR3 protein is CASSFGLLNTGELFF. In DNA form, the CDR3 reads TGCGCCAGCAGCTTTGGGCTCCTAAACACCGGGGAGCTGTTTTTT. The chain uses TRBV5-1 and TRBJ2-2; D unclear. CDR1 and CDR2 from the germline V gene are SGHRS and YFSETQ. The CDR3 length is 15 residues. V lost 2 bases and J lost 2, with 10 bases in between.

The V gene is TRBV5-3, the J gene TRBJ2-4, with D maybe TRBD2 (6 bases). TRBV5-3 is labeled an ORF, and its function is uncertain. The V end was cut by 4 bases, the J end by 6 bases, with 17 bases between. The CDR3 contains 15 residues. The CDR3 reads CARSVYLRDLNIQYF. CDR3 bases: TGTGCCAGAAGCGTCTACCTCCGGGACTTAAACATTCAGTACTTC.

The rearrangement uses TRBV5-4 and TRBJ2-7; 13 positions match TRBD2. The trim removed 4 bases at V and 9 bases at J, leaving 13 bases unmatched. Germline V gene sequence: CDR1 SGHNT, CDR2 YYREEE (reference sequence). This CDR3 contains 16 residues. In DNA, the CDR3 is TGTGCCAGCAGCCCTTATTTGAGACTAGCGGGAGGTGTGCAGTACTTC. Residues: CASSPYLRLAGGVQYF.

The rearrangement uses TRBV4-1 and TRBJ2-7; D might be TRBD1 (5 bases). The CDR3 is 17 residues long. The V gene's germline CDR1 is MGHRA and CDR2 YSYEKL. Trimming removed 3 bases from V and 4 bases from J, with 22 bases in between. The CDR3 here is CASSHPIGSQGLYEQYF. The CDR3 DNA follows: TGCGCCAGCAGCCACCCGATAGGCTCGCAGGGTCTGTACGAGCAGTACTTC.

This clone was counted between two and nine times. The rearrangement links TRBV6-6 to TRBJ2-7; 7 nucleotides align to TRBD1. Germline values: CDR1 MNHNY, CDR2 SVGAGI (reference sequence). V trimming: 4 bases; J trimming: 0 bases; junction bases outside the gene matches: 3. CDR3 length: 14 amino acids. In nucleotides, the CDR3 is TGTGCCAGCAGTTGGGACAGCAGCTCCTACGAGCAGTACTTC. It is translated as CASSWDSSSYEQYF.

This CDR3 is CASSLIAGVSEQYF. CDR3 sequence (DNA): TGTGCCAGCAGCCTTATAGCGGGAGTGAGCGAGCAGTACTTC. This sequence joins TRBV14 and TRBJ2-7; 9 positions match TRBD2. The junction had 7 bases not matched to a gene; V was cut back by 4 bases and J by 6 bases. Looked up from germline, CDR1 is SGHDN and CDR2 is FVKESK. The CDR3 is 14 amino acids.

J is TRBJ2-1 and V is TRBV4-1; TRBD2 matches at 11 bases. The germline CDR1 and CDR2 sequences are MGHRA and YSYEKL. V gave up 3 bases and J gave up 0 bases; unmatched junction bases: 4. This CDR3 is built from 17 residues. The CDR3 coding sequence is TGCGCCAGCAGCCAGGGACTAGCGGAGAGCTCCTACAATGAGCAGTTCTTC. Translating gives CASSQGLAESSYNEQFF.

This clone occurred a few times. The chain has TRBV7-9 and TRBJ1-1, with no clear D. The CDR3 sequence is 12 residues long. Germline CDR1 is SEHNR and CDR2 is FQNEAQ (reference sequence). V was trimmed by 5 bases and J by 5 bases, leaving 9 bases between them. CDR3 nucleotide sequence: TGTGCCAGCAGCACCTGGAGTACTGAAGCTTTCTTT. Protein sequence: CASSTWSTEAFF.